This is a list of T cell receptor beta chains from one sample in a study of long-term antiretroviral therapy in people with HIV. The repertoire was sequenced with immunoSEQ multiplex PCR; TCRdb's copy has only in-frame clones and lacks some. Altogether 20,000 to 25,000 clones are present, approximately 83% being singletons, with the ten largest covering around 9%. Specimen: unsorted PBMCs, collected 1.2 years after starting antiretroviral therapy. All receptors derive from a woman in her thirties or forties with HIV. Both conserved end residues are part of each CDR3. The D gene is left open where the match is weak. Rows may omit the clone size; those that give it use once, few, many or a size class.

D gene: NA; clone size: NA; J gene: TRBJ2-3; V gene: TRBV20-1; CDR3 protein: CSLGADTQYF; CDR3 DNA: TGCAGTTTAGGTGCAGATACGCAGTATTTT
D gene: TRBD1; clone size: NA; J gene: TRBJ1-2; V gene: TRBV6-1; CDR3 protein: CASSETGDYGYTF; CDR3 DNA: TGTGCCAGCAGTGAGACAGGGGACTATGGCTACACCTTC
D gene: NA; clone size: NA; J gene: TRBJ2-5; V gene: TRBV19; CDR3 protein: CASSRAVQETQYF; CDR3 DNA: TGTGCCAGTAGTCGGGCAGTCCAAGAGACCCAGTACTTC
D gene: NA; clone size: NA; J gene: TRBJ2-1; V gene: TRBV4-1; CDR3 protein: CASTEAGEQFF; CDR3 DNA: TGCGCCAGCACCGAGGCCGGTGAGCAGTTCTTC
D gene: NA; clone size: NA; J gene: TRBJ2-5; V gene: TRBV2; CDR3 protein: CASGLPRDWETQYF; CDR3 DNA: TGTGCCAGCGGCCTTCCCCGGGACTGGGAGACCCAGTACTTC
D gene: NA; clone size: NA; J gene: TRBJ2-4; V gene: TRBV10-3; CDR3 protein: CAISESILAKNIQYF; CDR3 DNA: TGTGCCATCAGTGAGTCGATTCTAGCCAAAAACATTCAGTACTTC
D gene: TRBD2; clone size: NA; J gene: TRBJ2-7; V gene: TRBV6-5; CDR3 protein: CASSLTSGRDEQYF; CDR3 DNA: TGTGCCAGCAGTTTGACTAGCGGGAGGGACGAGCAGTACTTC
D gene: TRBD1; clone size: NA; J gene: TRBJ2-7; V gene: TRBV5-1; CDR3 protein: CASTRGTGGDEQYF; CDR3 DNA: TGCGCCAGCACCCGAGGGACAGGGGGCGACGAGCAGTACTTC
D gene: NA; clone size: NA; J gene: TRBJ1-5; V gene: TRBV2; CDR3 protein: CASAPRGVSNQPQHF; CDR3 DNA: TGTGCCAGCGCACCGCGGGGGGTTAGCAATCAGCCCCAGCATTTT
D gene: NA; clone size: NA; J gene: TRBJ2-1; V gene: TRBV5-1; CDR3 protein: CASSLAGGMSYNEQFF; CDR3 DNA: TGCGCCAGCAGCCTTGCGGGCGGGATGTCCTACAATGAGCAGTTCTTC
D gene: TRBD2; clone size: few; J gene: TRBJ2-7; V gene: TRBV7-2; CDR3 protein: CASSPVNGGVEQYF; CDR3 DNA: TGTGCCAGCAGCCCCGTCAACGGGGGGGTAGAGCAGTACTTC
D gene: NA; clone size: NA; J gene: TRBJ2-1; V gene: TRBV10-3; CDR3 protein: CAISGQSSYNEQFF; CDR3 DNA: TGTGCCATCAGCGGACAGAGCTCCTACAATGAGCAGTTCTTC
D gene: NA; clone size: NA; J gene: TRBJ1-2; V gene: TRBV6-1; CDR3 protein: CASSVRGQTYGYTF; CDR3 DNA: TGTGCCAGCAGTGTCCGGGGGCAGACCTATGGCTACACCTTC
D gene: NA; clone size: NA; J gene: TRBJ1-3; V gene: TRBV29-1; CDR3 protein: CSVEGGGNTIYF; CDR3 DNA: TGCAGCGTTGAAGGCGGAGGAAACACCATATATTTT
D gene: NA; clone size: NA; J gene: TRBJ2-1; V gene: TRBV14; CDR3 protein: CASSQLVQGEQFF; CDR3 DNA: TGTGCCAGCAGCCAACTCGTACAGGGAGAGCAGTTCTTC
D gene: NA; clone size: once; J gene: TRBJ2-5; V gene: TRBV6-5; CDR3 protein: CASSYSGLEETQYF; CDR3 DNA: TGTGCCAGCAGTTACTCAGGCCTAGAAGAGACCCAGTACTTC
D gene: TRBD2; clone size: NA; J gene: TRBJ2-3; V gene: TRBV13; CDR3 protein: CASSSFIAGAGTDTQYF; CDR3 DNA: TGTGCCAGCAGCTCCTTCATAGCGGGAGCGGGCACAGATACGCAGTATTTT
D gene: TRBD1; clone size: NA; J gene: TRBJ2-1; V gene: TRBV5-5; CDR3 protein: CASSLELDRVYNEQFF; CDR3 DNA: TGTGCCAGCAGCTTGGAGTTGGACAGGGTGTATAATGAGCAGTTCTTC
D gene: NA; clone size: NA; J gene: TRBJ2-4; V gene: TRBV7-2; CDR3 protein: CASSFEVRRENIQYF; CDR3 DNA: TGTGCCAGCAGCTTCGAGGTTAGAAGAGAAAACATTCAGTACTTC
D gene: NA; clone size: NA; J gene: TRBJ2-5; V gene: TRBV2; CDR3 protein: CASTLRPGEETQYF; CDR3 DNA: TGTGCCAGCACCCTGCGGCCAGGGGAAGAGACCCAGTACTTC